This TCR beta chain was retrieved from a study of T and B cells in COVID-19 patients. Study details: The recovered patients had mostly mild to moderate COVID-19 with outpatient management.

General study results and limits: Of 2,331 TCR clusters found only in the recovered cohort, a few dozen had low generation probability. Clonality of TRB repertoires was high in active COVID-19; recovery brought above-healthy diversity and richness. Patients with COVID-19 reportedly showed strongly skewed T cell receptor beta variable and joining gene usage.

Blood genomic DNA input for TRB amplification was roughly 250-550 ng. The CDR3 extends over 13 amino acids. V was shortened by 1 base and J by 2 bases, with 5 bases between the two germline ends. Germline V gene sequence: CDR1 SGHTA, CDR2 FQGNSA. TRB rearrangements were amplified by multiplex PCR with BIOMED2 TRB-A/B primers. TCRdb re-called the multiplex PCR reads through MiXCR, storing one row per CDR3 protein. There are tens of thousands of distinct CDR3 sequences in the sample; around 30% occur only once, and less than 2.5% lies in the top ten. For this clonotype: As yet, its antigen is unknown.

The specimen sequenced was blood. V and J are TRBV7-2 and TRBJ2-5; no firm D call. The sequence came from a human donor who had recovered from COVID-19. CDR3 loop: CASSLGPQETQYF. The CDR3 coding sequence is TGTGCCAGCAGCTTAGGACCGCAAGAGACCCAGTACTTC.